This note documents a single T cell receptor beta chain sequence. CDR3 length: 14 residues. Germline V lookup: CDR1 SGHNT, CDR2 YYREEE (reference sequence). V shed 3 bases and J 5 bases; nucleotides not matched to a gene: 7. This entry is derived from a study of blood T cell repertoires in COVID-19. Data came from immunoSEQ multiplex PCR; TCRdb stores just in-frame clones and leaves some out. The table records a few hundred thousand clones, roughly 87% of them present only once. The sequence came from a woman aged 25-40 years who had recovered from COVID-19. The rearrangement uses TRBV5-4 and TRBJ1-2, with 7 bases matching TRBD1. The specimen was PBMCs or T cells enriched from blood (not recorded which). Here the CDR3 reads CASSYDRALYGYTF. The CDR3, as DNA: TGTGCCAGCAGCTATGACAGGGCCCTGTATGGCTACACCTTC.